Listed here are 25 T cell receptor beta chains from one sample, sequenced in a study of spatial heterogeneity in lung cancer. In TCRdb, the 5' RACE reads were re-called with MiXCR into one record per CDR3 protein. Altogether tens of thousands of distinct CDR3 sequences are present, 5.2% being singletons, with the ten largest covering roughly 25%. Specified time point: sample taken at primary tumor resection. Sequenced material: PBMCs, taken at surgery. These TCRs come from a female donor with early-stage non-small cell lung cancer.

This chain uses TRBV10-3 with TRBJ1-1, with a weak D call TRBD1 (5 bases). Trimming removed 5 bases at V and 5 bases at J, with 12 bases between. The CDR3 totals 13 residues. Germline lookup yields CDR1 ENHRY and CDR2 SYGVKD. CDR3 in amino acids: CAISPGKGTEAFF. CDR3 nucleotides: TGTGCCATCAGTCCAGGGAAGGGGACTGAAGCTTTCTTT.

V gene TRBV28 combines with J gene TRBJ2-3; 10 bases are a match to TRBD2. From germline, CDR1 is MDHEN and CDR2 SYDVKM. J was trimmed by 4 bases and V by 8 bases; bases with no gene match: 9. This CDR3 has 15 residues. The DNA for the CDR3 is TGTGCCAGCGGGCTAGGGACTAGCGTCGCAGATACGCAGTATTTT. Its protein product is CASGLGTSVADTQYF. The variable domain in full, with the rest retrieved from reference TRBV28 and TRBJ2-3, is DVKVTQSSRYLVKRTGEKVFLECVQDMDHENMFWYRQDPGLGLRLIYFSYDVKMKEKGDIPEGYSVSREKKERFSLILESASTNQTSMYLCASGLGTSVADTQYFGPGTRLTVL.

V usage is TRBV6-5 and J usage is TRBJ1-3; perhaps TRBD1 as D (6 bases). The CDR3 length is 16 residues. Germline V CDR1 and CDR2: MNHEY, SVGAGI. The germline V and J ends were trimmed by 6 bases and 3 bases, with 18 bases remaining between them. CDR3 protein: CASSGGGEAVGNTIYF. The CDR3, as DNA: TGTGCCAGCAGCGGGGGCGGGGAGGCGGTTGGAAACACCATATATTTT.

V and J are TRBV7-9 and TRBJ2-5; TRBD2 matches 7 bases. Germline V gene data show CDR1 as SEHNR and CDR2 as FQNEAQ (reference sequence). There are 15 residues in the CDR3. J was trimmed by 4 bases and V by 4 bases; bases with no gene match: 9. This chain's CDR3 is CASSSRGGERETQYF. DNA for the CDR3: TGTGCCAGCAGCTCTCGCGGGGGAGAGCGAGAGACCCAGTACTTC.

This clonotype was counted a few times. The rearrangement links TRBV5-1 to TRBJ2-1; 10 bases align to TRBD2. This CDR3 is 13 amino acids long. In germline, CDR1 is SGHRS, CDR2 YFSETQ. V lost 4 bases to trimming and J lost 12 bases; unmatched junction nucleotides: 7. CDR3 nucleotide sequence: TGCGCCAGCAGCGAGTGGACTAGCGGCACGCAGTTCTTC. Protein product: CASSEWTSGTQFF.

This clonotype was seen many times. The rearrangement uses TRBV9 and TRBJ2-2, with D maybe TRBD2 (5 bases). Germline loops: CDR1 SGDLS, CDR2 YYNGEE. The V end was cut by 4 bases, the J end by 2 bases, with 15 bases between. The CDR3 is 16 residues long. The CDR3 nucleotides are TGTGCCAGCAGCCCTCCAGGAGGCCGAAACACCGGGGAGCTGTTTTTT. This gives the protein CASSPPGGRNTGELFF.

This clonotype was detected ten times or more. The chain's CDR3 is CASIVGGPHSNQPQHF. DNA of the CDR3: TGTGCCAGCATCGTGGGGGGCCCCCATAGCAATCAGCCCCAGCATTTT. The gene calls are TRBV6-1 and TRBJ1-5, with a possible D match to TRBD1 (6 bases). CDR1 is MNHNS, CDR2 SASEGT, per germline. CDR3 length: 16 amino acids. Trimming pared 7 bases from V and 0 bases from J, leaving 16 bases between.

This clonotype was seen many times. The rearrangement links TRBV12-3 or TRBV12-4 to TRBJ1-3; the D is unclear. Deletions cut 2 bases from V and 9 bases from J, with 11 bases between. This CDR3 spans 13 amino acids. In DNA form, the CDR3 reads TGTGCCAGCAGTTTACAGGATTTTGGCACCATATATTTT. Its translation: CASSLQDFGTIYF.

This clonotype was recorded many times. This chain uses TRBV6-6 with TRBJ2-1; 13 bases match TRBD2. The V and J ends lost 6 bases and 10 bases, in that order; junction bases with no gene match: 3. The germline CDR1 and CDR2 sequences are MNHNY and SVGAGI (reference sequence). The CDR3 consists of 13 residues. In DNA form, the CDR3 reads TGTGCCAGCAGCACGGGACTAGCGGGGGAGCAGTTCTTC. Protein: CASSTGLAGEQFF.

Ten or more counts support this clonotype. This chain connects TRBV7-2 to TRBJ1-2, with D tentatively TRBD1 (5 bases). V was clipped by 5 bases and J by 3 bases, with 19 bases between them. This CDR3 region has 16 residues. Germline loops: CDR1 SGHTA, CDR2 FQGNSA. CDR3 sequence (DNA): TGTGCCAGCAGCCCCGTCTTACGGGGGGGGGACTATGGCTACACCTTC. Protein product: CASSPVLRGGDYGYTF.

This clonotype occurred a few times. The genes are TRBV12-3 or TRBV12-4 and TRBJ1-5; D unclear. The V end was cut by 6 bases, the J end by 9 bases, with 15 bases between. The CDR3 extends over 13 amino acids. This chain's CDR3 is CASRGVSPGPQHF. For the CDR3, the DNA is TGTGCCAGCAGGGGAGTTTCTCCGGGGCCCCAGCATTTT.

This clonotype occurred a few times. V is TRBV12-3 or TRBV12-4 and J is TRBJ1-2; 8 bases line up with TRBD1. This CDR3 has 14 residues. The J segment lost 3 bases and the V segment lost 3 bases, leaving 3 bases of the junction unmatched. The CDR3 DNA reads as TGTGCCAGCAGTTTGACAGGGGTGGACTATGGCTACACCTTC. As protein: CASSLTGVDYGYTF.

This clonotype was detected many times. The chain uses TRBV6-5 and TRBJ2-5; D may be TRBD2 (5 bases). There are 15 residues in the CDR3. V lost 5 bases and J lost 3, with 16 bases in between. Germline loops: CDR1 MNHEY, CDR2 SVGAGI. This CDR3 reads CASSPRGRLEETQYF. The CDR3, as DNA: TGTGCCAGCAGTCCACGGGGAAGGTTGGAAGAGACCCAGTACTTC.

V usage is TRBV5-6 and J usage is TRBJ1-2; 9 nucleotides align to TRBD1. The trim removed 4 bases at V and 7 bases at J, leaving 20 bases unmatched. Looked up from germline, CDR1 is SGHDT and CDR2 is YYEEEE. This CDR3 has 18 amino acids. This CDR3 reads CASSRGTGIDPGHPGYTF. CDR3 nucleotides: TGTGCCAGCAGCCGCGGGACAGGGATAGATCCGGGACACCCTGGCTACACCTTC.

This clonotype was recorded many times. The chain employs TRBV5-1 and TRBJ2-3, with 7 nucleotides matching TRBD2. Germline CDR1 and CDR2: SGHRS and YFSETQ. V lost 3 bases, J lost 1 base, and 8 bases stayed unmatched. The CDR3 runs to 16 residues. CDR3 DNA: TGCGCCAGCAGCTATATAATGGCGGGGGGCACAGATACGCAGTATTTT. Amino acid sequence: CASSYIMAGGTDTQYF.

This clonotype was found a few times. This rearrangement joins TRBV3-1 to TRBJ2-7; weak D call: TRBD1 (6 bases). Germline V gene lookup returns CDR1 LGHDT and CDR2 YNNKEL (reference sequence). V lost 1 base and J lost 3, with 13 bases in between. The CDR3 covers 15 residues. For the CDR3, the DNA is TGTGCCAGCAGCCAAGTGCTTAGGGGGAACTACGAGCAGTACTTC. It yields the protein CASSQVLRGNYEQYF.

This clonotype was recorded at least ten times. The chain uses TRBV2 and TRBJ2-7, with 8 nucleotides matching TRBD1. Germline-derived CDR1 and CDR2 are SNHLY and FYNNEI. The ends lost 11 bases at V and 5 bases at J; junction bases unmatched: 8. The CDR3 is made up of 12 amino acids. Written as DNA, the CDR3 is TGTGCCGGCGGACAGGGATTCGACGAGCAGTACTTC. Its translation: CAGGQGFDEQYF.

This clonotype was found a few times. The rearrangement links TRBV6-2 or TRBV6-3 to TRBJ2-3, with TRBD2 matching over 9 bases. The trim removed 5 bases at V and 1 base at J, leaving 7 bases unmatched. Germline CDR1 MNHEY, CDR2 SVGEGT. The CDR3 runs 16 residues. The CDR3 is CASSMGSGRRTDTQYF. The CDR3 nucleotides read TGTGCCAGCAGTATGGGTAGCGGGAGACGCACAGATACGCAGTATTTT.

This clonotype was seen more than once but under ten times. CDR3 amino acids: CASSSIAGASDEQFF. The CDR3 DNA reads as TGTGCCAGCAGCTCAATAGCGGGGGCCAGCGATGAGCAGTTCTTC. The chain couples TRBV7-2 to TRBJ2-1; TRBD2 matches 9 bases. CDR1 is SGHTA, CDR2 FQGNSA, per germline. This CDR3 has 15 residues. J was trimmed by 8 bases and V by 4 bases; bases with no gene match: 9. Together with reference TRBV7-2 and TRBJ2-1, the CDR3 gives the full variable domain: GAGVSQSPSNKVTEKGKDVELRCDPISGHTALYWYRQSLGQGLEFLIYFQGNSAPDKSGLPSDRFSAERTGGSVSTLTIQRTQQEDSAVYLCASSSIAGASDEQFFGPGTRLTVL.

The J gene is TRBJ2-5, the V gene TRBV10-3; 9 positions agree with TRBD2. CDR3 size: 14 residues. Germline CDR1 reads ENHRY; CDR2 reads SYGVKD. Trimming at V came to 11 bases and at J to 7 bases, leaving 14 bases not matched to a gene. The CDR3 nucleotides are TGTGCCTCAAGAGGCGGGGGGGACTTTGGGACCCAGTACTTC. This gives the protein CASRGGGDFGTQYF.

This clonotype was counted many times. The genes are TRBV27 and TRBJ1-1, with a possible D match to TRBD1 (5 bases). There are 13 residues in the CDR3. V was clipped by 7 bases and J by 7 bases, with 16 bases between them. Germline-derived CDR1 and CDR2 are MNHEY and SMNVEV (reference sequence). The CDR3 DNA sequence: TGTGCCAGCACGTTCCAATGGGGGAGTGAAGCTTTCTTT. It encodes CASTFQWGSEAFF.

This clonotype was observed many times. The CDR3 loop is CASSLGNEQFF. The DNA of the CDR3 is TGTGCCAGCAGCTTGGGAAATGAGCAGTTCTTC. This chain connects TRBV7-9 to TRBJ2-1, with D uncertain. The V and J ends lost 3 bases and 7 bases respectively, with 4 bases between them. Germline V gene lookup returns CDR1 SEHNR and CDR2 FQNEAQ (reference sequence). The CDR3 covers 11 residues.

The CDR3 spells CAWSWGQGQETQYF. The CDR3 nucleotides are TGTGCCTGGAGTTGGGGACAAGGACAAGAGACCCAGTACTTC. The chain links TRBV30 to TRBJ2-5, with a weak D call TRBD1 (6 bases). This CDR3 has 14 residues. Germline CDR1 reads GTSNPN; CDR2 reads SVGIG (reference sequence). V was pared by 2 bases and J by 2 bases, with 12 bases between.

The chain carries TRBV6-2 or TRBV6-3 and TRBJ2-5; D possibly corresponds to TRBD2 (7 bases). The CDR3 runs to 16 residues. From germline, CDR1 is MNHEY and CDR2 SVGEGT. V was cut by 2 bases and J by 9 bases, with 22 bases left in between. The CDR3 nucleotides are TGTGCCAGCAGTTACGCTGGTGGCGGGGGCCCCAGGGCCCAGTACTTC. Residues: CASSYAGGGGPRAQYF.

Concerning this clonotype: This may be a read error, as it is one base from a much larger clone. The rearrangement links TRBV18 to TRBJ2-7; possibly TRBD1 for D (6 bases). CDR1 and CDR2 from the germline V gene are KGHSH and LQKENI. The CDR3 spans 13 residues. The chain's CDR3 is CASLPKQGYEQYF. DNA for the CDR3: TGTGCCAGCTTACCAAAACAGGGCTACGAGCAGTACTTC. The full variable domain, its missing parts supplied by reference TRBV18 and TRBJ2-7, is NAGVMQNPRHLVRRRGQEARLRCSPMKGHSHVYWYRQLPEEGLKFMVYLQKENIIDESGMPKERFSAEFPKEGPSILRIQQVVRGDSAAYFCASLPKQGYEQYFGPGTRLTVT.